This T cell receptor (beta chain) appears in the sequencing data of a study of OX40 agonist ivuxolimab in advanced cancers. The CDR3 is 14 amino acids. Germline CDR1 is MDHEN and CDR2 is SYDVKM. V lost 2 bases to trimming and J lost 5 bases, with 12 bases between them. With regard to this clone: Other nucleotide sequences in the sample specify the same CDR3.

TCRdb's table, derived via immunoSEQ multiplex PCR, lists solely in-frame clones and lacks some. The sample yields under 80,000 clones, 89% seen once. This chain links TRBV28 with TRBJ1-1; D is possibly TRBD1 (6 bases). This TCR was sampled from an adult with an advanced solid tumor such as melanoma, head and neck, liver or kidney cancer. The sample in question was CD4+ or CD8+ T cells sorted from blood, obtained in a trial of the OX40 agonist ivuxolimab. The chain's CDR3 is CASSLDRRGTEAFF. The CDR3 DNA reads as TGTGCCAGCAGTTTAGACAGGAGAGGGACTGAAGCTTTCTTT.